This is a list of T cell receptor beta chains from one sample in a study of T cell repertoires in cytomegalovirus infection. The antigens these receptors bind are not known. TCRdb analysed the reads with MiXCR anew, one entry per CDR3 protein. The profile shows around 430,000 distinct CDR3 sequences, approximately 40% of them singletons. The sequencing used cultured PBMCs, collected from culture after CMV antigen stimulation. The source is a human donor in good health (CMV status not recorded). Some clones in this sample may be carry-over from other donors' samples. Each CDR3 is given with its conserved first and last residue. Fields, in order: D gene, clone size, J gene, V gene, CDR3 length, CDR3 DNA, CDR3 protein. A D gene is named only where the DNA matches it firmly. Not every row has a clone size; where given, it reads once, few, many or a size class.

>.|.|TRBJ2-7|TRBV6-6|17
TGTGCCAGCAGTTACACGGAGTGGTCGCCCGGTGATGACGAGCAGTACTTC
CASSYTEWSPGDDEQYF
>.|few|TRBJ2-3|TRBV12-3/TRBV12-4|13
TGTGCCAGAAAAGGGGGACACACAGATACGCAGTATTTT
CARKGGHTDTQYF
>.|.|TRBJ2-1|TRBV7-7|15
TGTGCCAGCAGCCCCACAAGCGGACTGATCAATGAGCAGTTCTTC
CASSPTSGLINEQFF
>.|.|TRBJ2-1|TRBV5-6|14
TGTGCCAGCAGCTTGAACAGATGGGACGATGAGCAGTTCTTC
CASSLNRWDDEQFF
>.|.|TRBJ2-5|TRBV7-2|15
TGTGCCAGCAGCTTAGGCCCGGGGGGCCACGAGACCCAGTACTTC
CASSLGPGGHETQYF
>.|few|TRBJ1-1|TRBV6-2/TRBV6-3|14
TGTGCCAGCAGTTACTTCGAGGGGAACACTGAAGCTTTCTTT
CASSYFEGNTEAFF
>TRBD2|.|TRBJ2-6|TRBV4-3|16
TGCGCCAGCAGCCAAGGGACTAGCTCTGGGGCCAACGTCCTGACTTTC
CASSQGTSSGANVLTF
>TRBD1|.|TRBJ2-7|TRBV20-1|14
TGCAGTGCAAGGTCCGGGACAGCCGACTACGAGCAGTACTTC
CSARSGTADYEQYF
>TRBD2|.|TRBJ2-5|TRBV4-1|15
TGCGCCAGCAGCTCCCCGGGACTAGCGAGTGAGACCCAGTACTTC
CASSSPGLASETQYF
>TRBD1|few|TRBJ2-2|TRBV4-2|16
TGTGCCAGCAGCCACACCGGGGACAGAAACACCGGGGAGCTGTTTTTT
CASSHTGDRNTGELFF
>.|few|TRBJ1-2|TRBV19|15
TGTGCCAGTAGTATTCCCGGGGCGCCTTACTATGGCTACACCTTC
CASSIPGAPYYGYTF
>TRBD2|.|TRBJ2-7|TRBV18|15
TGTGCCAGCTCACCAGTTAGTATGGGACTAGCAGTGCAGTACTTC
CASSPVSMGLAVQYF
>.|few|TRBJ2-7|TRBV28|14
TGTGCCAGCAGTTCACCCGACGGACTCTACGAGCAGTACTTC
CASSSPDGLYEQYF
>.|few|TRBJ2-3|TRBV19|17
TGTGCCAGTAGTACCTTAGGGGGGGGGAGGGGCACAGATACGCAGTATTTT
CASSTLGGGRGTDTQYF
>TRBD1|.|TRBJ2-3|TRBV12-3/TRBV12-4|15
TGTGCCAGCAGGCCGGACAGGGGACTCACAGATACGCAGTATTTT
CASRPDRGLTDTQYF
>.|.|TRBJ1-1|TRBV7-6|14
TGTGCCATAGGGGGGGGCGGAGTGAACACTGAAGCTTTCTTT
CAIGGGGVNTEAFF
>.|.|TRBJ1-4|TRBV7-2|12
TGTGCCAGCACGCTTACATATGAAAAACTGTTTTTT
CASTLTYEKLFF
>.|.|TRBJ1-1|TRBV30|14
TGTGCCTGGAGTGTACTGGGTTGGGGCACTGAAGCTTTCTTT
CAWSVLGWGTEAFF
>.|.|TRBJ1-4|TRBV11-2|15
TGTGCCAGCAGCTTAGATGGGGGGACGGAAGAAAAACTGTTTTTT
CASSLDGGTEEKLFF
>.|.|TRBJ1-2|TRBV7-2|12
TGTGCCAGCAGCTTATTCCTGGGTGGCTACACCTTC
CASSLFLGGYTF
>.|.|TRBJ2-7|TRBV11-2|15
TGTGCCAGCAGCCCGAGGGTGGGCCAAACCTACGAGCAGTACTTC
CASSPRVGQTYEQYF
>TRBD1|.|TRBJ1-5|TRBV20-1|15
TGCAGTGCTAGTACAGGGGCTATTGGCAATCAGCCCCAGCATTTT
CSASTGAIGNQPQHF
>TRBD1|many|TRBJ2-3|TRBV7-2|16
TGTGCCAGCAGCTTCGGACAGGGTCTTGTGATGGATACGCAGTATTTT
CASSFGQGLVMDTQYF
>.|few|TRBJ1-2|TRBV7-2|13
TGTGCCAGCAGCTTAGGGAGGGATGCTGGCTACACCTTC
CASSLGRDAGYTF
>.|.|TRBJ2-5|TRBV9|12
TGTGCCAGCAGCGTGGTACAAGAGACCCAGTACTTC
CASSVVQETQYF
>.|.|TRBJ2-5|TRBV6-6|15
TGTGCCAGCAGTTACAACGTTGGCCCCGGGGAGACCCAGTACTTC
CASSYNVGPGETQYF
>.|few|TRBJ2-3|TRBV7-2|16
TGTGCCAGCAGCTTAGCTGGGGGACCTTCCACAGATACGCAGTATTTT
CASSLAGGPSTDTQYF
>TRBD1|few|TRBJ1-4|TRBV6-5|17
TGTGCCAGCAGTTACACCCCAAGGCCGACAGGGGATGAAAAACTGTTTTTT
CASSYTPRPTGDEKLFF
>TRBD1|.|TRBJ2-3|TRBV29-1|15
TGCAGCGTTGAAGATCAGGGGGCGCCCCCAGATACGCAGTATTTT
CSVEDQGAPPDTQYF
>TRBD2|once|TRBJ2-7|TRBV5-6|14
TGTGCCAGCAGCTTGGTGGGGACTAGCTCCGAGCAGTACTTC
CASSLVGTSSEQYF
>.|few|TRBJ1-6|TRBV7-8|15
TGTGCCAGCAGCTTAGTCCCCGGGCCGAATTCACCCCTCCACTTT
CASSLVPGPNSPLHF
>TRBD2|few|TRBJ2-2|TRBV7-2|16
TGTGCCAGCAGCTTATTGGGAGGGGCGAACACCGGGGAGCTGTTTTTT
CASSLLGGANTGELFF